Each of the 6 T cell receptor beta chains below was sequenced from the same sample in a study of T cell changes during pregnancy in multiple sclerosis. The assay was immunoSEQ multiplex PCR, and TCRdb's table has in-frame clones only and misses some. Of tens of thousands of clones listed, almost 90% are singletons. The sample was CD4+ T cells from peripheral blood mononuclear cells, taken in the first trimester of pregnancy. These receptors came from a female donor in good health, enrolled as a control in a pregnancy study.

The rearrangement joins TRBV23-1 to TRBJ2-6; tentative D call: TRBD2 (7 bases). TRBV23-1 is annotated as an ORF whose role is uncertain. V shed 6 bases and J shed 2 bases, with 23 bases lying between them. The CDR3 is made up of 19 amino acids. CDR3 sequence: CASSPREGGDDPGANVLTF. The CDR3, as DNA: TGCGCCAGCAGCCCGAGGGAGGGGGGCGACGACCCTGGGGCCAACGTCCTGACTTTC.

The genes are TRBV7-9 and TRBJ1-2; a possible D gene is TRBD1 (5 bases). Germline CDR1 SEHNR, CDR2 FQNEAQ (reference sequence). Trimming took off 2 bases at V and 8 bases at J, with 15 bases between the two ends. CDR3 length equals 14 residues. Written as DNA, the CDR3 is TGTGCCAGCAGCTTAACCAGCCAGGGCCAGGGCTACACCTTC. As protein: CASSLTSQGQGYTF.

The rearrangement joins TRBV4-3 to TRBJ1-4; a possible D gene is TRBD1 (6 bases). Germline assignment: CDR1 LGHNA and CDR2 YSLEER. Trimming took off 0 bases at V and 6 bases at J, with 11 bases between the two ends. This CDR3 has 15 residues. The CDR3 reads CASSQDGQSHEKLFF. DNA for the CDR3: TGCGCCAGCAGCCAAGATGGACAGTCCCATGAAAAACTGTTTTTT.

The chain uses TRBV5-1 and TRBJ2-5; TRBD1 matches 8 bases. V lost 2 bases, J lost 5 bases, and 8 bases stayed unmatched. The length of the CDR3 is 15 residues. The germline V gene has CDR1 SGHRS and CDR2 YFSETQ. The CDR3 DNA sequence: TGCGCCAGCAGCTTCGGGACAGGAAGAGAGGAGACCCAGTACTTC. The encoded protein is CASSFGTGREETQYF. Drawing the rest from reference TRBV5-1 and TRBJ2-5, the complete variable domain is KAGVTQTPRYLIKTRGQQVTLSCSPISGHRSVSWYQQTPGQGLQFLFEYFSETQRNKGNFPGRFSGRQFSNSRSEMNVSTLELGDSALYLCASSFGTGREETQYFGPGTRLLVL.

Details on this clone: This CDR3 is also generated by other DNA sequences in the sample. DNA of the CDR3: TGTGCCAGCAGCTTGGGACTAGCGGGGGGCACCGGGGAGCTGTTTTTT. Translated: CASSLGLAGGTGELFF. This chain joins TRBV7-3 and TRBJ2-2; 15 positions agree with TRBD2. This CDR3 region has 16 residues. Trimming cost V 3 bases and J 4 bases; bases outside gene matches: 0. Germline V gives CDR1 SGHTA, CDR2 FQGTGA.

This sequence joins TRBV4-2 and TRBJ1-1; 7 bases fit TRBD1. V dropped 0 bases and J dropped 0; count of bases not matched to a gene: 1. The CDR3 runs to 15 residues. CDR1 LGHNA and CDR2 YNFKEQ come from the germline V gene. The CDR3 region is CASSQDGQVNTEAFF. The CDR3 DNA follows: TGTGCCAGCAGCCAAGATGGACAGGTGAACACTGAAGCTTTCTTT.